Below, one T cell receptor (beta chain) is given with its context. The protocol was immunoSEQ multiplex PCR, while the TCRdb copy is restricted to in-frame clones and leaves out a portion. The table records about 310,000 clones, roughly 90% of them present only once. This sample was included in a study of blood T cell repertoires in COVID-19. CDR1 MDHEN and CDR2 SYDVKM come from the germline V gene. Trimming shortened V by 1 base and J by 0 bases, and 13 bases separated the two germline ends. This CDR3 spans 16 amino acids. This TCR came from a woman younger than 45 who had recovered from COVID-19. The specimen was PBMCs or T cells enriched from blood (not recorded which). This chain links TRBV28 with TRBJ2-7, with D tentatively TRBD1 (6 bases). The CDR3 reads CASSLYFGGPSYEQYF. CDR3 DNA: TGTGCCAGCAGTTTATATTTTGGGGGCCCCTCCTACGAGCAGTACTTC.